The next 24 T cell receptor beta chains were all read from a single sample in a study of regulatory T cells in long-lasting Graves disease. The authors built TCR beta libraries using iRepertoire HTBI primers and Arm-PCR of CDR3 regions. TCRdb called the multiplex PCR reads again in MiXCR, with one record for every CDR3 protein. In the table there are hundreds of thousands of distinct CDR3 sequences, less than 20% of which are singletons. Sample time point: newly diagnosed GD, antithyroid drugs for less than 3 months. Extracted PBMC RNA gave rise to the TCR library. Separately, the same data were catalogued under a study of T cells in Graves' hyperthyroidism and ophthalmopathy.

Sequenced here: peripheral blood mononuclear cells (PBMCs), sampled at new diagnosis, from a patient treated with antithyroid drugs. These receptors originate from a woman in her 30s with Graves disease.

This clonotype appeared many times. V usage is TRBV28 and J usage is TRBJ2-1; no clear D. CDR1 is MDHEN, CDR2 SYDVKM, per germline. V was shortened by 8 bases and J by 7 bases, with 9 bases between the two germline ends. CDR3 length: 11 amino acids. CDR3 amino acids: CASVAVNEQFF. The CDR3 nucleotides are TGTGCCAGCGTGGCCGTGAATGAGCAGTTCTTC.

This clonotype has a count of ten or more. The J gene is TRBJ2-5, the V gene TRBV7-8; 11 bases are shared with TRBD2. Germline lookup yields CDR1 SGHVS and CDR2 FQNEAQ. This CDR3 region has 20 residues. With V trimmed by 7 bases and J by 1 base, 20 bases remained unmatched. The CDR3 coding sequence is TGTGCCAGCACCCCAACCAGATGGGTAGCGGGAGGGCGGGTCCAAGAGACCCAGTACTTC. It codes for CASTPTRWVAGGRVQETQYF.

The rearrangement links TRBV2 to TRBJ1-5; no clear D. Per germline, CDR1 SNHLY and CDR2 FYNNEI. CDR3 length: 12 amino acids. Trimming cost V 8 bases and J 7 bases, with 12 bases left between them. This CDR3 reads CASLGAGQPQHF. The CDR3 DNA reads as TGTGCCAGCTTAGGAGCAGGACAGCCCCAGCATTTT.

This clonotype showed up many times. V and J are TRBV24-1 and TRBJ2-1, with TRBD2 identical over 12 bases. This CDR3 has 16 residues. Germline V lookup: CDR1 KGHDR, CDR2 SFDVKD. V lost 3 bases, J lost 4 bases, and 3 bases stayed unmatched. CDR3 sequence reads: CATSDPSGRGYNEQFF. Written as DNA, the CDR3 is TGTGCCACCAGTGATCCTAGCGGGAGGGGTTACAATGAGCAGTTCTTC.

This clonotype appeared a few times. The V gene is TRBV5-1, the J gene TRBJ1-4, with D tentatively TRBD1 (6 bases). Trimming removed 3 bases from V and 4 bases from J, with 10 bases in between. The CDR3 totals 14 residues. Germline lookup yields CDR1 SGHRS and CDR2 YFSETQ. CDR3 sequence (DNA): TGCGCCAGCAGCTCCAGGGGAATTAATGAAAAACTGTTTTTT. It codes for CASSSRGINEKLFF.

This clonotype was observed at least ten times. The chain recombines TRBV30 with TRBJ2-5, with 13 bases identical to TRBD2. V trimming: 5 bases; J trimming: 5 bases; junction bases outside the gene matches: 8. This CDR3 is built from 15 residues. The V gene's germline CDR1 is GTSNPN and CDR2 SVGIG (reference sequence). The CDR3, as DNA: TGTGCCTGGCAGGGACTAGCGGGAACCGACGAGACCCAGTACTTC. The encoded protein is CAWQGLAGTDETQYF.

The table lists this clonotype with a few counts. The chain carries TRBV7-9 and TRBJ1-1; D gene unclear. Between the trimmed V and J ends, which lost 5 bases and 11 bases, there was a span of 15 bases. There are 12 residues in the CDR3. Germline V gene sequence: CDR1 SEHNR, CDR2 FQNEAQ (reference sequence). CDR3 sequence: CASSGQTFVAFF. The CDR3 DNA follows: TGTGCCAGCAGCGGCCAAACCTTCGTTGCTTTCTTT.

As concerns this clonotype: Sequence at one end of the junction differs from germline and may be a read error. The V call is TRBV7-9, the J call TRBJ2-5; D is ambiguous. Germline loops: CDR1 SEHNR, CDR2 FQNEAQ (reference sequence). CDR3 length: 15 residues. CDR3 loop: CASSLTGGPYNELFF. For the CDR3, the DNA is TGTGCCAGCAGCTTAACGGGCGGTCCCTACAATGAGCTGTTCTTC.

This clonotype was counted many times. V gene TRBV5-1 combines with J gene TRBJ2-7, with D maybe TRBD2 (5 bases). The CDR3 is 15 amino acids. Germline loops: CDR1 SGHRS, CDR2 YFSETQ. Trimming left V 0 bases short and J 3 bases short, with 13 bases between. The CDR3 region is CASSLDRTGGYEQYF. The CDR3 DNA is TGCGCCAGCAGCTTGGACCGGACTGGCGGCTACGAGCAGTACTTC.

This clonotype has a count of ten or more. The chain employs TRBV7-9 and TRBJ2-7, with 7 nucleotides matching TRBD1. With V trimmed by 8 bases and J by 3 bases, 7 bases remained unmatched. The germline V gene encodes CDR1 SEHNR and CDR2 FQNEAQ (reference sequence). The CDR3 runs to 13 residues. The CDR3 loop is CASGPGQNYEQYF. As DNA, the CDR3 is TGTGCCAGCGGACCGGGACAGAACTACGAGCAGTACTTC.

As for this clonotype: A much bigger clone sits one base away, suggesting this may be a read error. The gene calls are TRBV18 and TRBJ1-1; D ambiguous. The CDR3 consists of 14 residues. Trimming took 0 bases from V and 2 from J, leaving 7 bases between them. CDR1 is KGHSH, CDR2 LQKENI, per germline. CDR3 region: CASSPPEANTEAFF. CDR3 nucleotides: TGTGCCAGCTCACCACCGGAGGCCAACACTGAAGCTTTCTTT.

This clonotype appeared many times. The V gene is TRBV27, the J gene TRBJ2-7; unclear D gene. The CDR3 length is 13 residues. Germline V lookup: CDR1 MNHEY, CDR2 SMNVEV (reference sequence). The ends were cut back, 6 bases at V and 2 bases at J, with 11 bases in the middle. The CDR3 nucleotides are TGTGCCAGCAGCTTAGTGGGAACCTACGAGCAGTACTTC. Protein product: CASSLVGTYEQYF.

Worth noting for this clonotype: This probably arose from a read error, given a far larger clone one base away. V is TRBV7-3 and J is TRBJ2-7, with D perhaps assigned TRBD1 or TRBD2 (5 bases each). CDR3 size: 16 residues. Germline V lookup: CDR1 SGHTA, CDR2 FQGTGA. CDR3 protein: CACSLPGTKSSYEQYF. The DNA for the CDR3 is TGTGCCTGCAGCTTACCCGGGACCAAGAGCTCCTACGAGCAGTACTTC.

Many counts were recorded for this clonotype. The rearrangement links TRBV6-5 to TRBJ2-1; 7 bases fit TRBD1. J gave up 0 bases and V 3 bases, and 2 bases lay outside the gene matches. The CDR3 runs to 15 residues. In germline, CDR1 is MNHEY, CDR2 SVGAGI. As DNA, the CDR3 is TGTGCCAGCAGTTATCGGGACAGCTCCTACAATGAGCAGTTCTTC. This sequence encodes CASSYRDSSYNEQFF.

In its sample, this clonotype was seen many times. The gene calls are TRBV11-3 and TRBJ2-5; 7 bases map to TRBD2. From germline, CDR1 is SGHNT and CDR2 YENEEA. Losses at the gene ends were 3 bases for V and 5 bases for J; bases not matched to a gene: 3. The CDR3 extends over 13 amino acids. The CDR3: CASSFNSGETQYF. The CDR3 bases are TGTGCCAGCAGCTTCAATAGCGGGGAGACCCAGTACTTC.

This clonotype has ten or more counts. This chain connects TRBV28 to TRBJ1-2; tentative D call: TRBD1 (5 bases). Germline assignment: CDR1 MDHEN and CDR2 SYDVKM. The CDR3 spans 13 residues. The V gene lost 7 bases and the J gene lost 8 bases, with 17 bases spanning the gap. This CDR3 is CASTPRGRGGYTF. The DNA for the CDR3 is TGTGCCAGCACCCCTCGGGGGAGAGGGGGCTACACCTTC.

This clonotype has a handful of counts. The CDR3 protein is CASSLPRGVEQFF. The CDR3 DNA reads TGTGCCAGCAGCCTCCCCCGGGGAGTCGAGCAGTTCTTC. The chain is built from TRBV16 and TRBJ2-1; the D gene is possibly TRBD2 (5 bases). This CDR3 spans 13 amino acids. The germline V gene has CDR1 KGHSY and CDR2 FQNENV. V was shortened by 4 bases and J by 10 bases, with 14 bases between the two germline ends.

A few counts support this clonotype. This rearrangement joins TRBV3-1 to TRBJ1-2, with TRBD1 identical over 7 bases. V lost 6 bases, J lost 4 bases, and 8 bases stayed unmatched. The length of the CDR3 is 14 residues. Germline loops: CDR1 LGHDT, CDR2 YNNKEL (reference sequence). As DNA, the CDR3 is TGTGCCAGCAGTTCACAGGGGAGCTCCTATGGCTACACCTTC. Its protein product is CASSSQGSSYGYTF.

V and J are TRBV3-1 and TRBJ2-7; 12 positions agree with TRBD2. This CDR3 has 13 amino acids. Germline lookup yields CDR1 LGHDT and CDR2 YNNKEL (reference sequence). V was pared by 5 bases and J by 6 bases, with 2 bases of the junction left unmatched. CDR3: CASSVGLAGEQYF. The DNA for the CDR3 is TGTGCCAGCAGCGTGGGACTAGCGGGCGAGCAGTACTTC.

The chain is built from TRBV7-9 and TRBJ1-2; TRBD1 matches at 11 bases. The CDR3 length is 16 residues. The J segment lost 8 bases and the V segment lost 2 bases, leaving 10 bases of the junction unmatched. CDR1 and CDR2 from the germline V gene are SEHNR and FQNEAQ (reference sequence). CDR3 in DNA: TGTGCCAGCAGCTTACCCCGGGACAGGGGGTGGGGCGGCTACACCTTC. Encoded protein: CASSLPRDRGWGGYTF.

This clonotype was detected many times. This chain links TRBV28 with TRBJ1-2; D is undetermined. The length of the CDR3 is 17 residues. V dropped 7 bases and J dropped 3 bases, with 24 bases sitting between them. Per the germline V gene, CDR1 is MDHEN and CDR2 is SYDVKM. As DNA, the CDR3 is TGTGCCAGCACCAGAACCCCTCGCCAGGTGCGAGACTATGGCTACACCTTC. This gives the protein CASTRTPRQVRDYGYTF.

This clonotype has at least ten counts. The chain uses TRBV7-9 and TRBJ2-1; possible D gene TRBD1, 5 bases. This CDR3 has 17 amino acids. The germline V gene has CDR1 SEHNR and CDR2 FQNEAQ (reference sequence). Trimming stripped 4 bases from V and 1 base from J, with 17 bases between. CDR3 in amino acids: CASSSNRRTNSYNEQFF. CDR3 in DNA: TGTGCCAGCAGCTCTAATCGGCGGACAAATTCCTACAATGAGCAGTTCTTC.

This clonotype was detected a few times. The chain carries TRBV7-9 and TRBJ2-7; TRBD2 matches at 7 bases. Germline assignment: CDR1 SEHNR and CDR2 FQNEAQ (reference sequence). CDR3 size: 14 residues. J lost 0 bases, V lost 5 bases, and 4 bases had no gene match. CDR3 amino acids: CASSPWEGSYEQYF. DNA of the CDR3: TGTGCCAGCAGCCCCTGGGAGGGCTCCTACGAGCAGTACTTC.

V and J are TRBV29-1 and TRBJ2-1; D ambiguous. This CDR3 is 14 amino acids long. The V end lost 4 bases, the J end lost 0 bases, and 10 bases lay between the germline ends. The V gene's germline CDR1 is SQVTM and CDR2 ANQGSEA. Here the CDR3 reads CSVGGPGSYNEQFF. The CDR3 region has the DNA TGCAGCGTTGGTGGACCAGGCTCCTACAATGAGCAGTTCTTC.